Below, 9 T cell receptor beta chains from the same sample are listed, as sequenced in a study of cytomegalovirus exposure and HLA in healthy donors. In the PCR, 60 Vbeta and 13 Jbeta primers were used. TCRdb's table, derived via immunoSEQ multiplex PCR, lists solely in-frame clones and lacks some. Of 110,000 or so clones in the sample, around 70% were seen once. Material for sequencing was PBMCs. The receptors were sampled from a man between 35 and 55 years old in good health and CMV-seronegative.

This sequence joins TRBV29-1 and TRBJ2-5; 7 bases map to TRBD2. CDR3 size: 13 residues. Germline trimming cut 6 bases from V and 4 bases from J; bases unmatched to any gene: 8. Germline V lookup: CDR1 SQVTM, CDR2 ANQGSEA. The CDR3 here is CSVFRGGGETQYF. The DNA of the CDR3 is TGCAGCGTATTTCGCGGGGGTGGAGAGACCCAGTACTTC.

This clone appeared a single time. No DNA is shown, since the ends of the CDR3 on it are uncertain; the CDR3 is the one TCRdb lists. The gene calls are TRBV21-1 and TRBJ1-5; TRBD1, the table's D call, was not compared with the DNA. TRBV21-1 is a recognized pseudogene. The CDR3 region is 16 residues in length, termini included. The CDR3 sequence is CASSKEGTAVFWPQHF.

The genes are TRBV27 and TRBJ2-1, with 9 nucleotides matching TRBD1. The length of the CDR3 is 15 residues. With V trimmed by 5 bases and J by 2 bases, 4 bases remained unmatched. Germline CDR1 and CDR2: MNHEY and SMNVEV (reference sequence). The CDR3 DNA reads as TGTGCCAGCAGTGAAGACAGGGGGGCCTACAATGAGCAGTTCTTC. Protein sequence: CASSEDRGAYNEQFF.

J is TRBJ2-7 and V is TRBV7-2; 10 nucleotides align to TRBD2. Losses at the gene ends were 5 bases for V and 2 bases for J; bases not matched to a gene: 6. CDR3 size: 15 residues. Germline loops: CDR1 SGHTA, CDR2 FQGNSA. CDR3 bases: TGTGCCAGCAGCCCCACTAGCGGGGCGACCTACGAGCAGTACTTC. This gives the protein CASSPTSGATYEQYF.

V is TRBV5-1 and J is TRBJ2-5, with 10 bases fitting TRBD2. The V gene's germline CDR1 is SGHRS and CDR2 YFSETQ. The V gene end was trimmed by 0 bases and the J gene end by 5 bases; junction bases not matched to a gene: 7. The CDR3 has 16 residues. As DNA, the CDR3 is TGCGCCAGCAGCTTGGGTCTCCTAGCGGGAGATGAGACCCAGTACTTC. Its translation: CASSLGLLAGDETQYF.

The chain has TRBV30 and TRBJ1-2; no definite D call. The CDR3 length is 15 residues. The germline V gene has CDR1 GTSNPN and CDR2 SVGIG (reference sequence). V lost 2 bases, J lost 5 bases, and 18 bases lay in between. CDR3 in amino acids: CAWSPFKPKEYGYTF. CDR3 coding DNA: TGTGCCTGGAGTCCCTTTAAGCCTAAGGAGTATGGCTACACCTTC.

The chain combines TRBV6-5 with TRBJ1-5; D gene unclear. Germline V lookup: CDR1 MNHEY, CDR2 SVGAGI. The CDR3 is 15 residues long. Trimming took 5 bases from V and 1 from J, leaving 12 bases between them. The CDR3: CASSPDIASNQPQHF. For the CDR3, the DNA is TGTGCCAGCAGTCCCGACATAGCGAGCAATCAGCCCCAGCATTTT.

The count of this clone is one. The chain uses TRBV27 and TRBJ2-5, with TRBD1 matching 7 bases. The end of the DNA aligns better with TRBJ2-7, so the J call may be wrong. Germline V gene sequence: CDR1 MNHEY, CDR2 SMNVEV (reference sequence). CDR3 size: 13 residues. Written as DNA, the CDR3 is TGTGCCAGCAGCAACAGGGGCCTCTACGAGCAGTACTTC. Translation: CASSNRGLYEQYF.

This sequence joins TRBV4-1 and TRBJ2-7, with a weak D call TRBD2 (5 bases). The V gene's germline CDR1 is MGHRA and CDR2 YSYEKL. The V end lost 4 bases, the J end lost 3 bases, and 13 bases lay between the germline ends. CDR3 length: 14 residues. CDR3 region: CASSPLGVGYEQYF. CDR3 in DNA: TGCGCCAGCAGCCCCCTCGGGGTGGGCTACGAGCAGTACTTC.